This entry lists 13 T cell receptor beta chains sequenced from one sample in a study of T cell repertoires in cytomegalovirus infection (dated by TCRdb to 2018 to 2020). TCRdb shows the sequencer as Illumina HiSeq 1500. TCRdb reprocessing: public reads trimmed at Q25 with fastp, clones called with MiXCR, in-frame beta chains kept. Merged by CDR3 protein, the rows form single entries marked with the most common genes and DNA. The sample table holds about 920,000 distinct CDR3 sequences, of which around 32% were seen once. 10% to 15% of the sample goes to the ten largest clones. These receptors' targets are unknown. The sample's treatment or condition label, in plain terms: in vitro stimulation with specific CMV peptide epitopes to enrich CMV-specific T cells. The material sequenced was cultured CD8+ T cells from PBMCs, taken from culture after CMV antigen stimulation. The receptor source for this set is a human donor in good health (CMV status not recorded). Some clones in this sample may be carry-over from other donors' samples.

The rearrangement links TRBV11-3 to TRBJ1-5; D may be TRBD1 (5 bases). The CDR3 spans 15 residues. The V end was cut by 1 base, the J end by 7 bases, with 14 bases between. From germline, CDR1 is SGHNT and CDR2 YENEEA. CDR3 coding DNA: TGTGCCAGCAGCTTAGGGCAGGGAGGTTGGCAGCCCCAGCATTTT. This encodes CASSLGQGGWQPQHF.

This clonotype was seen a single time. The genes are TRBV4-1 and TRBJ1-2; D is ambiguous. Trimming removed 0 bases at V and 10 bases at J, with 21 bases between. The CDR3 consists of 16 residues. In germline, CDR1 is MGHRA, CDR2 YSYEKL. CDR3 sequence (DNA): TGCGCCAGCAGCCAAGATCTGGTCCTCCGGAATAATGACTACACCTTC. This gives the protein CASSQDLVLRNNDYTF.

Notes on this clonotype: The junction and the germline gene differ at one end; a read error may be behind it. The V call is TRBV28, the J call TRBJ1-2; D possibly corresponds to TRBD1 (5 bases). The CDR3 extends over 13 amino acids. Per the germline V gene, CDR1 is MDHEN and CDR2 is SYDVKM. CDR3 nucleotides: TGTGCCAGCACTTTAAGGCAGGGTCATGGCTACACCTTC. It encodes CASTLRQGHGYTF.

The rearrangement joins TRBV7-3 to TRBJ1-3; possible D gene TRBD1, 5 bases. Trimming cost V 7 bases and J 0 bases, with 19 bases left between them. In germline, CDR1 is SGHTA, CDR2 FQGTGA. This CDR3 contains 17 residues. The CDR3 DNA follows: TGTGCCAGCACGAAATCAAGGTTTCAGGGCTCTGGAAACACCATATATTTT. It translates to CASTKSRFQGSGNTIYF.

This clonotype was detected a few times. This chain connects TRBV27 to TRBJ2-1; D is possibly TRBD1 or TRBD2 (5 bases each). The CDR3 runs 15 residues. The germline V and J ends were trimmed by 1 base and 4 bases, with 11 bases remaining between them. Germline loops: CDR1 MNHEY, CDR2 SMNVEV (reference sequence). CDR3 coding DNA: TGTGCCAGCAGTTTATGGGACGGTTCTTACAATGAGCAGTTCTTC. As protein: CASSLWDGSYNEQFF.

The chain combines TRBV11-2 with TRBJ1-2, with 9 bases fitting TRBD1. The germline gives CDR1 SGHAT, CDR2 FQNNGV. CDR3 length: 14 amino acids. V lost 3 bases and J lost 6; bases outside the gene matches: 5. CDR3: CASSFRDRVDGYTF. The DNA for the CDR3 is TGTGCCAGCAGCTTTAGGGACAGGGTAGATGGCTACACCTTC. The full variable domain, with the rest looked up from reference TRBV11-2 and TRBJ1-2, is EAGVAQSPRYKIIEKRQSVAFWCNPISGHATLYWYQQILGQGPKLLIQFQNNGVVDDSQLPKDRFSAERLKGVDSTLKIQPAKLEDSAVYLCASSFRDRVDGYTFGSGTRLTVV.

This clonotype has ten or more counts. This sequence joins TRBV7-2 and TRBJ1-2; tentative D call: TRBD1 (6 bases). Germline CDR1 reads SGHTA; CDR2 reads FQGNSA. CDR3 length equals 15 residues. Trimming removed 1 base from V and 4 bases from J, with 13 bases in between. The DNA for the CDR3 is TGTGCCAGCAGCTTAGGTCCGGGGGCGGGCTATGGCTACACCTTC. Protein: CASSLGPGAGYGYTF.

The V gene is TRBV7-2, the J gene TRBJ2-7; 7 bases align to TRBD1. The junction had 14 bases not matched to a gene; V was cut back by 3 bases and J by 0 bases. Germline values: CDR1 SGHTA, CDR2 FQGNSA. The CDR3 loop spans 18 amino acids. This CDR3 is CASSFRGQRAKTSYEQYV. The CDR3 region has the DNA TGTGCCAGCAGCTTTAGGGGACAGAGGGCAAAAACCTCCTACGAGCAGTACGTC.

The rearrangement links TRBV7-3 to TRBJ1-2, with TRBD1 identical over 7 bases. V was pared by 3 bases and J by 5 bases, with 12 bases of the junction left unmatched. The length of the CDR3 is 16 residues. Germline V gene lookup returns CDR1 SGHTA and CDR2 FQGTGA. The CDR3 DNA follows: TGTGCCAGCAGCTTGACAGGGCCCCCTCCCCCATATGGCTACACCTTC. It is translated as CASSLTGPPPPYGYTF.

DNA of the CDR3: TGTGCCAGCAGGGGCGGGGAGGGGGCGAGATCCGGGGAGCTGTTTTTT. Translation gives CASRGGEGARSGELFF. This chain uses TRBV12-3 or TRBV12-4 with TRBJ2-2, with D perhaps TRBD1 or TRBD2 (7 bases each). CDR3 length: 16 amino acids. Trimming removed 6 bases from V and 6 bases from J, with 20 bases in between.

This clonotype was seen many times. This chain links TRBV7-6 with TRBJ1-1; possibly TRBD1 for D (6 bases). The length of the CDR3 is 15 residues. Germline-derived CDR1 and CDR2 are SGHVS and FNYEAQ. The ends were cut back, 1 base at V and 1 base at J, with 10 bases in the middle. The CDR3: CASSLEGDTNTEAFF. The CDR3 DNA follows: TGTGCCAGCAGCTTAGAAGGGGACACGAACACTGAAGCTTTCTTT.

The V call is TRBV14, the J call TRBJ2-5, with TRBD2 identical over 8 bases. The V gene end was trimmed by 3 bases and the J gene end by 4 bases; junction bases not matched to a gene: 13. CDR3 length: 17 amino acids. Germline V gene sequence: CDR1 SGHDN, CDR2 FVKESK. The CDR3 protein is CASSQGIRRGAGETQYF. DNA of the CDR3: TGTGCCAGCAGCCAGGGAATTCGGCGGGGGGCCGGAGAGACCCAGTACTTC.

The chain is built from TRBV27 and TRBJ2-3, with D perhaps matching TRBD1 or TRBD2 (6 bases each). V shed 1 base and J shed 1 base, with 9 bases lying between them. The CDR3 covers 15 residues. CDR1 MNHEY and CDR2 SMNVEV come from the germline V gene (reference sequence). The CDR3 nucleotides read TGTGCCAGCAGTTTATGGGGGGCCCGCACAGATACGCAGTATTTT. The encoded protein is CASSLWGARTDTQYF.